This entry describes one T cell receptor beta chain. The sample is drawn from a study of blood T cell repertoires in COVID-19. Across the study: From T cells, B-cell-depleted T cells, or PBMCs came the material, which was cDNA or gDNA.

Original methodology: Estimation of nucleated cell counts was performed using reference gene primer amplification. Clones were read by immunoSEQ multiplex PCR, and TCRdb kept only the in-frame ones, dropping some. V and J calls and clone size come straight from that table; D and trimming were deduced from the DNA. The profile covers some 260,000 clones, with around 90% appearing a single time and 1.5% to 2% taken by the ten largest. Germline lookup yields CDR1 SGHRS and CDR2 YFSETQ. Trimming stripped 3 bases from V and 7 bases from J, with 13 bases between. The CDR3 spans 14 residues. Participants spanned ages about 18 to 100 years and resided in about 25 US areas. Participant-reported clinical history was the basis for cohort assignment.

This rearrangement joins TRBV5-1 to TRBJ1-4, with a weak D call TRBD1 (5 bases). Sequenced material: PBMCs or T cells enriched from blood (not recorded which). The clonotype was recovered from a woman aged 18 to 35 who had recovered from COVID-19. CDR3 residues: CASSSGGSGEKLFF. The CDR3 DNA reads TGCGCCAGCAGCTCGGGGGGTTCCGGTGAAAAACTGTTTTTT.